This TCR beta chain stems from a study of cytomegalovirus exposure and HLA in healthy donors. Points from the study as a whole: Researchers had no immune exposure information except CMV serostatus available.

PCR involved 60 Vbeta and 13 Jbeta primers. Measured with immunoSEQ multiplex PCR; TCRdb has only the in-frame clones, and not every one. The sample has about 190,000 clones; approximately 78% are singletons. A word on this clone: Its cognate antigen is unknown.

Deletions cut 5 bases from V and 6 bases from J, with 13 bases between. CDR3 length: 13 residues. Germline V lookup: CDR1 SGHVS, CDR2 FNYEAQ. The V call is TRBV7-6, the J call TRBJ1-1; TRBD1 might be the D (6 bases). The sequenced material came from PBMCs. This clonotype was obtained from a young woman in good health and CMV-seronegative. The CDR3 nucleotides read TGTGCCAGCAGCCCGGGGGCGGGGGCTGAAGCTTTCTTT. Translating it yields CASSPGAGAEAFF.